This note documents a single TCR beta chain sequence. These data belong to a study of blood T cell repertoires in COVID-19. Overall study: The United States, Italy and Spain provided the acute and convalescent COVID-19 samples. In each case, the material was cDNA or gDNA derived from T cells, B-cell-depleted T cells, or PBMCs.

This CDR3 comprises 14 residues. Trimming shortened V by 8 bases and J by 5 bases, and 16 bases separated the two germline ends. Germline V lookup: CDR1 LGHNT, CDR2 FRNRAP. Authors' data handling: It was from reference gene primer amplification that nucleated cell counts were estimated. Assay: immunoSEQ multiplex PCR; the TCRdb copy retains only in-frame clones and omits some. V and J calls and clone size are given by that table; D and trimming were obtained from the DNA. Of tens of thousands of clones detected, 75% to 90% appear once; the ten largest clones hold 2% to 3%. This TCR was sampled from a human donor in a cohort sampled during active COVID-19. The chain employs TRBV12-5 and TRBJ1-3; D remains unclear. Source material: peripheral blood. The CDR3 DNA follows: TGTGCTAGTCGGGGTGAGGTAGGGAGAAACACCATATATTTT. Amino acid sequence: CASRGEVGRNTIYF.